The entry below describes one TCR beta chain. Antigen: not known. The sample belongs to a study of T cell repertoires in cytomegalovirus infection. Study at large: Matching HLA type, along with CMV infection, was indicated by public TCR beta signatures. General study points: Ex vivo, HLA-C-restricted CMV-specific TCR beta clonotypes prevailed over the rest of the response. Accumulated public TCR beta family frequency recognized individuals carrying CMV together with the relevant HLA.

Each CDR3 protein is one row after TCRdb ran MiXCR on the reads. Found here are some 390,000 distinct CDR3 sequences, 15% to 20% of them singletons; the top ten hold approximately 10%. Trimming at V came to 5 bases and at J to 5 bases, leaving 14 bases not matched to a gene. The CDR3 is 16 residues long. This clonotype was sampled from a human donor in good health (CMV status not recorded). Some clones in this sample may be carry-over from other donors' samples. Sequenced input: PBMCs. V gene TRBV12-3 or TRBV12-4 combines with J gene TRBJ1-2; TRBD1 aligns across 7 bases. CDR3 sequence: CASSRPETGSFYGYTF. The CDR3 DNA sequence: TGTGCCAGCAGTCGCCCCGAGACAGGGAGTTTTTATGGCTACACCTTC.